The text below deals with one T cell receptor beta chain. Per the original data handling: Junction-only sequences produced by ImmunoSEQ had no quality scores, so filtering differed. The table came from immunoSEQ multiplex PCR; TCRdb's copy has only in-frame clones and leaves some out. The DNA gave D and trimming, while V, J and clone size come from that table. The profile shows over 1.5 million clones, 98% of them singletons. All the donors were Caucasian adults who lived in Nashville, Tennessee. The sample originates from a study of shared clonotypes between healthy human individuals. Overall study: For every donor, three CD4 naive, three CD4 memory, two CD8 naive and one CD8 memory plates were used.

Trimming took 1 base from V and 3 from J, leaving 13 bases between them. The germline gives CDR1 SGHTA, CDR2 FQGNSA. CDR3 length: 16 residues. This sequence was found in a man younger than 40 in good health. The genes are TRBV7-2 and TRBJ2-1; perhaps TRBD2 as D (6 bases). The specimen was naive CD4+ T cells sorted from blood. The sample's subset: CD45RA+ positively selected. The DNA of the CDR3 is TGTGCCAGCAGCTTAGATAGCGGCCCCGTCTACAATGAGCAGTTCTTC. Translated, it gives CASSLDSGPVYNEQFF.